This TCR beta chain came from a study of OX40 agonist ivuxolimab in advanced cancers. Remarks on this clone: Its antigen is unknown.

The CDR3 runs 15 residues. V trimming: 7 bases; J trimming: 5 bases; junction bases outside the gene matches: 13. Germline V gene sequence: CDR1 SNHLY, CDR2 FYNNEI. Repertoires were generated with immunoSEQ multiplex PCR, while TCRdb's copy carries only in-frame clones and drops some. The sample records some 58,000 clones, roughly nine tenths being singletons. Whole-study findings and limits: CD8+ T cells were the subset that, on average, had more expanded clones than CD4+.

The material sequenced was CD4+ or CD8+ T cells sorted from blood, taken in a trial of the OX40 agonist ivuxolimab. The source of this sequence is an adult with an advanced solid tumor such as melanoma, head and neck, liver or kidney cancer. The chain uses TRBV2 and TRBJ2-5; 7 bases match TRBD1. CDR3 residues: CASTLNRGGRETQYF. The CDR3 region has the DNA TGTGCCAGCACCTTGAACAGGGGCGGACGGGAGACCCAGTACTTC.